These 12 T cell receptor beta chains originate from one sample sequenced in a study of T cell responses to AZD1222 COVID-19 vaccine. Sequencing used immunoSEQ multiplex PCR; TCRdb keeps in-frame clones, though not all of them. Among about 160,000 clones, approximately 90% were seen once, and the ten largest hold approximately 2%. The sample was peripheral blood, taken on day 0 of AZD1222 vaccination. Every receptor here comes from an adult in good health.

The DNA for the CDR3 is TGTGCCAGCGTCCCTCCCGGGGACGAGCAGTTCTTC. This codes for CASVPPGDEQFF. The V call is TRBV27, the J call TRBJ2-1; D could derive from TRBD1 or TRBD2 (5 bases each). This CDR3 spans 12 amino acids. Trimming cost V 8 bases and J 10 bases, with 15 bases left between them. Germline V gives CDR1 MNHEY, CDR2 SMNVEV (reference sequence).

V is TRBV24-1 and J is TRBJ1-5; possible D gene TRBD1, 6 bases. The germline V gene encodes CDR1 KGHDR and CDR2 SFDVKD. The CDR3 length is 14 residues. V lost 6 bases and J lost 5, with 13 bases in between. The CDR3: CATSKTGDDQPQHF. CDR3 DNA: TGTGCCACCAGTAAGACAGGAGATGATCAGCCCCAGCATTTT.

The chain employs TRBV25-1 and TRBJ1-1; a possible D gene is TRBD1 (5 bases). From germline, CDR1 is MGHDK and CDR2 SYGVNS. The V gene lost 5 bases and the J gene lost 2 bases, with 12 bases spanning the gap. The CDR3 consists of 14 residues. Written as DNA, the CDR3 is TGTGCCAGCAGTCAAGTTCAGGGTAACACTGAAGCTTTCTTT. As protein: CASSQVQGNTEAFF.

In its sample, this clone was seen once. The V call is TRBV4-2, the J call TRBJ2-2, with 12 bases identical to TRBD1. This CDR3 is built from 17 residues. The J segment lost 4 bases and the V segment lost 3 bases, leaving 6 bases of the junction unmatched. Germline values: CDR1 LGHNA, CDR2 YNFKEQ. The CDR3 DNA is TGTGCCAGCAGCCATGATCCGGGACAGGGGGCCACCGGGGAGCTGTTTTTT. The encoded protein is CASSHDPGQGATGELFF.

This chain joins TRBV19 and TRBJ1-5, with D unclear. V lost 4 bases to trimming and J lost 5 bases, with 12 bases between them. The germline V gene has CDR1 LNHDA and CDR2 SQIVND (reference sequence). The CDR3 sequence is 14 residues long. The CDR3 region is CASSTTQGHQPQHF. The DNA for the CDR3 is TGTGCCAGTAGTACTACCCAAGGCCATCAGCCCCAGCATTTT.

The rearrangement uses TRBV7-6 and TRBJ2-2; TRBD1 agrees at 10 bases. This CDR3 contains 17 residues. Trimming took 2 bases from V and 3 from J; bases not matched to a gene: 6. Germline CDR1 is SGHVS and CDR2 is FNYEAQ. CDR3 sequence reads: CASSLNPTGGYTGELFF. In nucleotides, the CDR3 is TGTGCCAGCAGCTTAAACCCGACAGGGGGCTACACCGGGGAGCTGTTTTTT.

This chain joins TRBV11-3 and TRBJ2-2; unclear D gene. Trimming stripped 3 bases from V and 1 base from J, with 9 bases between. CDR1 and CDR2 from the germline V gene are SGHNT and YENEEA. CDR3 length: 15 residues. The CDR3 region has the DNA TGTGCCAGCAGCTTGGGCAGCTGGAACACCGGGGAGCTGTTTTTT. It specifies CASSLGSWNTGELFF.

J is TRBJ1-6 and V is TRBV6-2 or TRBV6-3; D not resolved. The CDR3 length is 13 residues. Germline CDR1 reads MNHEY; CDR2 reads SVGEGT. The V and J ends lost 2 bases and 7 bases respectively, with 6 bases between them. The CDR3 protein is CASSYRENSPLHF. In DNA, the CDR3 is TGTGCCAGCAGTTACAGGGAAAATTCACCCCTCCACTTT.

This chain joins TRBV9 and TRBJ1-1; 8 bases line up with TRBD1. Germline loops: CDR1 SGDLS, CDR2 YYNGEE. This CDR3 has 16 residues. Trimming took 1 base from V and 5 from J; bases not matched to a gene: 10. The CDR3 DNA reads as TGTGCCAGCAGCGTAATGCAGGGGGCCTATGGGACTGAAGCTTTCTTT. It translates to CASSVMQGAYGTEAFF.

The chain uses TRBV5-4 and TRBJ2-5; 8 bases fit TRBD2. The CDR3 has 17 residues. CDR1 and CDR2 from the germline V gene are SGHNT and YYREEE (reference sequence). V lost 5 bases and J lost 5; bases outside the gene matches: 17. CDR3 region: CASRSGGTLTFQETQYF. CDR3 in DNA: TGTGCCAGCAGGTCGGGAGGGACCCTCACGTTCCAGGAGACCCAGTACTTC.

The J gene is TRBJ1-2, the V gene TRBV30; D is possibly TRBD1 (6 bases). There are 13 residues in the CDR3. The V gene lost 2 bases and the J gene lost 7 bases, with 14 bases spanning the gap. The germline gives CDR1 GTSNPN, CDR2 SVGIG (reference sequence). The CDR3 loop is CAWSPGGAGGYTF. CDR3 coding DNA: TGTGCCTGGAGTCCGGGGGGCGCGGGTGGCTACACCTTC. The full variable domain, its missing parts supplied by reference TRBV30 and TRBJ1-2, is SQTIHQWPATLVQPVGSPLSLECTVEGTSNPNLYWYRQAAGRGLQLLFYSVGIGQISSEVPQNLSASRPQDRQFILSSKKLLLSDSGFYLCAWSPGGAGGYTFGSGTRLTVV.

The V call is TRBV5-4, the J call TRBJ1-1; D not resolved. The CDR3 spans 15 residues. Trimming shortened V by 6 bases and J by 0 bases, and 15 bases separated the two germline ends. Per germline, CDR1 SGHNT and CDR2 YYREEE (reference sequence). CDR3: CASTPAKQLNTEAFF. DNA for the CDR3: TGTGCCAGCACCCCTGCCAAGCAGTTGAACACTGAAGCTTTCTTT. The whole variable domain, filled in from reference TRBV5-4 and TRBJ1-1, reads ETGVTQSPTHLIKTRGQQVTLRCSSQSGHNTVSWYQQALGQGPQFIFQYYREEENGRGNFPPRFSGLQFPNYSSELNVNALELDDSALYLCASTPAKQLNTEAFFGQGTRLTVV.